Following are 5 T cell receptor beta chains from one sample sequenced in a study of early T cells in non-severe SARS-CoV-2 infection. TCRdb itself ran the 5' RACE reads through MiXCR, one entry per CDR3 protein. The sample holds roughly 52,000 distinct CDR3 sequences; around 6% are singletons and the top ten take 2.5% to 3%. This specimen was whole blood, taken at baseline. These receptors all stem from an adult who was a healthcare worker with PCR-confirmed SARS-CoV-2 infection or an uninfected control (not recorded which).

This clonotype was observed at least ten times. V usage is TRBV12-3 or TRBV12-4 and J usage is TRBJ1-6, with 8 bases identical to TRBD1. This CDR3 contains 15 residues. Losses at the gene ends were 6 bases for V and 7 bases for J; bases not matched to a gene: 8. The DNA for the CDR3 is TGTGCCAGCAGAGGAGGACAGGGCGAAAATTCACCCCTCCACTTT. This codes for CASRGGQGENSPLHF.

Only a few counts were recorded for this clonotype. The chain is built from TRBV7-2 and TRBJ2-7; D may match TRBD1 or TRBD2 (5 bases each). The CDR3 consists of 17 residues. V was clipped by 1 base and J by 5 bases, with 21 bases between them. Germline CDR1 SGHTA, CDR2 FQGNSA. DNA for the CDR3: TGTGCCAGCAGCTTAGTTCCGGGGACGACAGCCCAGAACGAGCAGTACTTC. This gives the protein CASSLVPGTTAQNEQYF.

This clonotype was counted many times. The rearrangement uses TRBV7-2 and TRBJ1-4; weak D call: TRBD1 (5 bases). The CDR3 is made up of 15 amino acids. The V gene lost 1 base and the J gene lost 7 bases, with 13 bases spanning the gap. Germline V gene lookup returns CDR1 SGHTA and CDR2 FQGNSA. CDR3 sequence (DNA): TGTGCCAGCAGCTTAGAGCAGGCGGGGCGTGAAAAACTGTTTTTT. Translating it yields CASSLEQAGREKLFF.

This clonotype was seen repeatedly, ten times or more. V gene TRBV25-1 combines with J gene TRBJ2-2; 9 positions match TRBD2. The V gene's germline CDR1 is MGHDK and CDR2 SYGVNS. CDR3 length: 18 amino acids. The V and J ends lost 7 bases and 3 bases, in that order; junction bases with no gene match: 15. CDR3 in amino acids: CASIGSGGISSDTGELFF. DNA for the CDR3: TGTGCCAGCATCGGGAGCGGGGGGATCAGTTCGGACACCGGGGAGCTGTTTTTT.

This clonotype was seen ten or more times. The chain has TRBV12-3 or TRBV12-4 and TRBJ2-2; D is uncertain. The CDR3 covers 13 residues. Trimming took off 3 bases at V and 5 bases at J, with 7 bases between the two ends. CDR3 region: CASSFTTTGELFF. In nucleotides, the CDR3 is TGTGCCAGCAGTTTTACAACTACCGGGGAGCTGTTTTTT.